A single T cell receptor beta chain is shown here with its context. Only in-frame clones appear in the TCRdb table, and some are missing; sequencing was by immunoSEQ multiplex PCR. Seen here are under 80,000 clones, about four fifths observed once, and the top ten hold around 10%. The data were taken from a study of blood T cell repertoires in COVID-19. The CDR3 loop spans 17 amino acids. The germline CDR1 and CDR2 sequences are GTSNPN and SVGIG (reference sequence). V lost 4 bases, J lost 0 bases, and 10 bases stayed unmatched. The clonotype comes from a man in his fifties with acute or convalescent COVID-19. The chain is built from TRBV30 and TRBJ2-1; 9 bases agree with TRBD1. The sample comprised peripheral blood. This chain's CDR3 is CAWKHGTGSRSYNEQFF. The CDR3 DNA sequence: TGTGCCTGGAAGCACGGGACAGGGAGCCGCTCCTACAATGAGCAGTTCTTC.